This T cell receptor beta chain was obtained from a study of a mutant IDH1 vaccine in newly diagnosed glioma. Study-wide background: The sex distribution of treated patients was about 62% male and about 38% female, with a mean age of 40.4 years. Earlier care involved radiotherapy, temozolomide, or both, and the majority received both.

Libraries were prepared by immunoSEQ multiplex PCR; TCRdb keeps only in-frame clonotypes and omits some of them. The repertoire holds tens of thousands of clones, with 82% as singletons. Comment on this clone: The antigen is unknown.

CDR1 is SGDLS, CDR2 YYNGEE, per germline. V lost 4 bases and J lost 2, with 17 bases in between. There are 16 residues in the CDR3. Time point: week 5, during vaccination. In every dose of vaccine, 300 ug of mutant IDH1 20-mer peptide was given alongside topical imiquimod. New WHO grade 3 or 4 astrocytomas that were IDH1-mutant and ATRX-lost occurred in the donors. The TCR comes from a woman aged 18-35 years with glioma. Some clones in this sample may be carry-over from other donors' samples. The V and J genes are TRBV9 and TRBJ2-3, with a possible D match to TRBD2 (6 bases). The sample in question was PBMCs, obtained from a glioma patient whose treatment included an IDH1 peptide vaccine. The CDR3 reads CASSSGFSGLTDTQYF. The DNA of the CDR3 is TGTGCCAGCAGCTCCGGTTTCTCGGGACTCACAGATACGCAGTATTTT.